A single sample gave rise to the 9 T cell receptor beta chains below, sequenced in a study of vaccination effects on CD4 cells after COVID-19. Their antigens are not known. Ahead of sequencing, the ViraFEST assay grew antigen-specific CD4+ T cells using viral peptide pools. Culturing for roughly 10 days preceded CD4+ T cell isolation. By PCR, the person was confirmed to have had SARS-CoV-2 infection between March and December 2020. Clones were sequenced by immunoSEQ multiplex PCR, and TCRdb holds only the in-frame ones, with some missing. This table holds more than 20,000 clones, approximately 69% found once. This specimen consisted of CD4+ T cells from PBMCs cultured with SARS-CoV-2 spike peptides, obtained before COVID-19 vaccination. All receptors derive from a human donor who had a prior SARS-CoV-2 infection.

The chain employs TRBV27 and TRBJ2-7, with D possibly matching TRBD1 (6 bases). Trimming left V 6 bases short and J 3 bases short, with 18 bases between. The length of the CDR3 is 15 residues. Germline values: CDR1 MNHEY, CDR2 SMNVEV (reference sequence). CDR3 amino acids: CASRRKDSLDYEQYF. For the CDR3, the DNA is TGTGCCAGCAGACGAAAGGACAGCTTAGACTACGAGCAGTACTTC.

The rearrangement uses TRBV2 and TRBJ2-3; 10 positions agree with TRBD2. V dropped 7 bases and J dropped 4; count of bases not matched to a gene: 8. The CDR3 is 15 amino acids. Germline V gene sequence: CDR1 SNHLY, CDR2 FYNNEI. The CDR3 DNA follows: TGTGCCAGCACCCCTCTAGCGGGAGCCGCAGATACGCAGTATTTT. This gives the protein CASTPLAGAADTQYF.

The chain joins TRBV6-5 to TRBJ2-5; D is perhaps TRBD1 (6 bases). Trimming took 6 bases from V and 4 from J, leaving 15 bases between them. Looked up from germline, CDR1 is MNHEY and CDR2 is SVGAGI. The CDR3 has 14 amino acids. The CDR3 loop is CASRTGSSGETQYF. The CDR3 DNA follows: TGTGCCAGCAGGACAGGCAGCTCTGGAGAGACCCAGTACTTC.

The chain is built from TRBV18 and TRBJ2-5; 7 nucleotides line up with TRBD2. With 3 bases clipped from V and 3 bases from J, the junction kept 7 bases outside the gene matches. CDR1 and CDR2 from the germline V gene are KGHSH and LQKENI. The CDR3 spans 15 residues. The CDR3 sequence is CASSPGGRTKETQYF. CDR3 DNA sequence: TGTGCCAGCTCACCGGGCGGGAGAACGAAAGAGACCCAGTACTTC.

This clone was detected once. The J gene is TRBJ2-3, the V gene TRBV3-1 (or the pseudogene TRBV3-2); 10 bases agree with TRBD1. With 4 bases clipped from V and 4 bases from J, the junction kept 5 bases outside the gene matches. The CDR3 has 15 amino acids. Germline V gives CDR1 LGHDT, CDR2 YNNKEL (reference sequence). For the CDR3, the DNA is TGTGCCAGCAGCCTTCCCGGGACAGGGGCAGATACGCAGTATTTT. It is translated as CASSLPGTGADTQYF.

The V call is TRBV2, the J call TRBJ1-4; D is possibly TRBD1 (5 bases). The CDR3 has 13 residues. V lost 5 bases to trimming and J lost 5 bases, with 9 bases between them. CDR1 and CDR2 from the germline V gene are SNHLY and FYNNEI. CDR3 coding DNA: TGTGCCAGCAGTCAGGGTTTGAATGAAAAACTGTTTTTT. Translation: CASSQGLNEKLFF.

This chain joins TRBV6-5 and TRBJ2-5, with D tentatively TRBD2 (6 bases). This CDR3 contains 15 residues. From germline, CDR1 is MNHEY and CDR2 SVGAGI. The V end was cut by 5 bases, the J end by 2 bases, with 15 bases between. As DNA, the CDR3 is TGTGCCAGCAGTCGAGAAACGGCGGGGCAAGAGACCCAGTACTTC. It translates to CASSRETAGQETQYF.

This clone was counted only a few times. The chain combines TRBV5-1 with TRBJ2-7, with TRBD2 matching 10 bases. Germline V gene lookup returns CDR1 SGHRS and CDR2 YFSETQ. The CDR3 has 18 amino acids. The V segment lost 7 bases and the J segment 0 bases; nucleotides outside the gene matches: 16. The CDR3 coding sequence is TGCGCCAGCTGTGGGGGAGCAGGACTAGCGGCCTTCTCCTACGAGCAGTACTTC. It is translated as CASCGGAGLAAFSYEQYF.

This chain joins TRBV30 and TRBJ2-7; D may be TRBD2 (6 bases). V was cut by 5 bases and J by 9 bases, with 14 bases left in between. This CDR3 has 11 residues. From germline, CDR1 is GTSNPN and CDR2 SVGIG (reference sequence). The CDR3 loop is CAWAGLGGQYF. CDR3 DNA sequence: TGTGCCTGGGCGGGATTGGGCGGGCAGTACTTC.